Reported below is one TCR beta chain. Its cognate antigen has yet to be identified. No base quality values were provided; no much bigger clone lies one nucleotide off. TCRbeta CDR3 regions were amplified from genomic DNA by means of the immunoSEQ Assay, a bias-controlled multiplex PCR. For the original study's pipeline: The number of nucleated cells in each sample was estimated from the amplification of reference gene primers within the assay. To quantify the absolute abundance of each unique TCRbeta CDR3 rearrangement, sequence reads were collapsed and filtered. Productive Simpson clonality was computed per sample as the square root of Simpson's diversity index over productive rearrangements. Imported from immuneACCESS, the table was reduced by TCRdb to in-frame sequences with V and J called. These copies leave out some clones; in studies compared against another copy, an unresolved V gene accounts for under half, and the cause of the remainder is not known. That table gives V, J and clone size, and the DNA gave D and trimming. Present in this sample are about 83,000 clones, more than 85% of which were seen just once. Together, the top ten hold 8% of the sample.

Including cysteine and phenylalanine, the CDR3 has 15 amino acids. Here the CDR3 DNA is all that survives: 45 bases in frame from base 1. From V the trimming removes 10 bases and from J it removes 1 base, while the gene matches leave 10 bases of the junction unaccounted for. Via the germline V gene (reference sequence), CDR1 is LNHDA and CDR2 SQIVND. Each collaborating institution followed its own protocols to collect whole blood in K2EDTA tubes. For TCRbeta analysis, collaborator samples were shipped as frozen whole blood, as isolated PBMCs, or as DNA extracted from either sample type. This entry is derived from a study of blood T cell repertoires in COVID-19 (dated by TCRdb to 2020 to 2022). Concerning the study at large: The collaborator samples originated in the United States, Italy and Spain and spanned the acute and convalescent phases of COVID-19. Where available, HLA class I and class II types were obtained from metadata supplied by the sample provider rather than from assay-based typing. The repertoires were made available in a free public database intended to serve as a resource for research on the immune response to SARS-CoV-2. Samples came from the ongoing ImmuneRACE study (first 160 participants) plus 1,254 subjects from 6 global collaborators. The sample metadata nearly always contained a de-identified subject ID, COVID-19 status, age in years and sex. The prospective study material was composed of cDNA or gDNA derived from T cells, B-cell-depleted T cells, or PBMCs. The dataset comprised deeply sampled blood TCRbeta repertoires from subjects exposed to, actively infected with, or recovered from COVID-19. Overall results and qualifications from the work: The quantity of clinical and demographic metadata differed by source and by participant and was supplied without curation.

Sequenced sample: peripheral blood. Rearrangement joined TRBV19 to TRBJ2-1; a stretch of 7 junction bases matches TRBD2. The receptor was derived from an elderly man with active or convalescent COVID-19. The DNA reads as follows: TGTGCCACCAGATTCGGGGGAGGGTCCTACAATGAGCAGTTCTTC. This is translated as CATRFGGGSYNEQFF. Supplemented by the reference TRBV19 and TRBJ2-1 proteins around the CDR3, the complete variable domain is DGGITQSPKYLFRKEGQNVTLSCEQNLNHDAMYWYRQDPGQGLRLIYYSQIVNDFQKGDIAEGYSVSREKKESFPLTVTSAQKNPTAFYLCATRFGGGSYNEQFFGPGTRLTVL.